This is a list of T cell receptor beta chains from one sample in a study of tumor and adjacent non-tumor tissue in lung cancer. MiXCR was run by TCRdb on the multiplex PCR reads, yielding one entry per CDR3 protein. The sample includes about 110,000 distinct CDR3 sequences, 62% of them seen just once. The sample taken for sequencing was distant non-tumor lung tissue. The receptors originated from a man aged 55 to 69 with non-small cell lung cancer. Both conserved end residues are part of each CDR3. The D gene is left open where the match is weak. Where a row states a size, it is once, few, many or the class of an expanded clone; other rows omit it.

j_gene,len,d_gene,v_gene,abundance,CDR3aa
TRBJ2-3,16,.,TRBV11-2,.,CTSSFLAGSSTDTMYF
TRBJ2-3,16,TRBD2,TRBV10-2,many,CASSAHAGAGTDTQYF
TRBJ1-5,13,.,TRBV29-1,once,CNVANGDNQPQHF
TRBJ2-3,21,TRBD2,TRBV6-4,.,CASSDGKGEASGRSSTDTQYF
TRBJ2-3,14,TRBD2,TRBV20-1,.,CNARRLAGADTQYF
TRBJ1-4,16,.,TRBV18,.,CASSPSMWFRGEKLFF
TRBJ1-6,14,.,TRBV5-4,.,CVSSLGRNNSPFHF
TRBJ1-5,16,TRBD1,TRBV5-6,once,CSSSEGTEGSNQPQHF
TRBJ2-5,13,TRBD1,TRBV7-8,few,CASSPDRGETQYF
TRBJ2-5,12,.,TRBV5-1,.,CASRLAGDTQYF
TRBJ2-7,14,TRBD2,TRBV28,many,CASKRLAGSYEQYF
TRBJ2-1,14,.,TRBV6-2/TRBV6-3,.,CASSTTSGTNEQFF
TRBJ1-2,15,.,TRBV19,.,CASSIGLRQPYGYTF
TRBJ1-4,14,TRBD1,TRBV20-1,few,CSARFGQGGEKLFF
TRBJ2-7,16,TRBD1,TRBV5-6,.,CTSSVRQGLEWYEQYF
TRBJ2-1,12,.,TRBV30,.,CAWSFGWYEQFF
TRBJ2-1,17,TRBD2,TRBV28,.,CASSLVGRTSGMDEQFF
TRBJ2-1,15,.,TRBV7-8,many,CASSLGRGAVDEQFF
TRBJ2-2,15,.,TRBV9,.,CACSDGLGNTGELFF
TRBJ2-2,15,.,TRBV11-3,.,CASSPTATGDVELFF
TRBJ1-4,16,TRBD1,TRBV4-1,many,CASSQPWTGMDEKLFF
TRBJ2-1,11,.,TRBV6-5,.,CASSYGNEQFF
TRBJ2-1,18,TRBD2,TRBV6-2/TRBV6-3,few,CASSYLLGLADVLDEQFF
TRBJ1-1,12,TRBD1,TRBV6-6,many,CASRFGQGEAFF
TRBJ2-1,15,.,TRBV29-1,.,CSVVLGGVSYNEQFF
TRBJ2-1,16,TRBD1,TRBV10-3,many,CAISESGTGSYNEQFF
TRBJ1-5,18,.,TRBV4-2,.,CASIQENTGTGGNQPQHF
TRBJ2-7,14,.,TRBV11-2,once,CARSLEGAKSELYF
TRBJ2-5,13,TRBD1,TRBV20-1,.,CNAPGQGQETHYF
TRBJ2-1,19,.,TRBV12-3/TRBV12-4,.,CASSLAGVELRSSYNEQLF
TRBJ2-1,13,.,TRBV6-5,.,CATSLQGGNEQFF
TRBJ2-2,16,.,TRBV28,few,CASSTVGEANTGELFF
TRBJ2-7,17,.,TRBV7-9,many,CASSPQTRLDISYEQYF
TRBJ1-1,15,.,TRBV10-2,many,CASSESTRPFTEAFF
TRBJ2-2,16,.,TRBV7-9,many,CASRVSGDANTGELFF
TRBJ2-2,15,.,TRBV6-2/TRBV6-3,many,CASSPGQTNTGELFF